This record concerns one TCR beta chain sequence. Its antigen is still unknown. Measured with immunoSEQ multiplex PCR; TCRdb has only the in-frame clones, and not every one. The sample consists of around 130,000 clones, approximately 83% of them appearing once. This entry belongs to a study of T cell responses to AZD1222 COVID-19 vaccine. The study's findings and limits: White British donors predominated, females outnumbered males, and clonal diversity was possibly underestimated.

CDR3 length equals 13 residues. V gave up 3 bases and J gave up 9 bases; unmatched junction bases: 7. Germline CDR1 reads ENHRY; CDR2 reads SYGVKD. V and J are TRBV10-3 and TRBJ1-1; TRBD1 aligns across 7 bases. This receptor was identified in an adult in good health. Source: peripheral blood, taken on day 0 of AZD1222 vaccination. The CDR3 nucleotides are TGTGCCATCAGTGAAGGAGACAGGGTACAAGCTTTCTTT. It is translated as CAISEGDRVQAFF.